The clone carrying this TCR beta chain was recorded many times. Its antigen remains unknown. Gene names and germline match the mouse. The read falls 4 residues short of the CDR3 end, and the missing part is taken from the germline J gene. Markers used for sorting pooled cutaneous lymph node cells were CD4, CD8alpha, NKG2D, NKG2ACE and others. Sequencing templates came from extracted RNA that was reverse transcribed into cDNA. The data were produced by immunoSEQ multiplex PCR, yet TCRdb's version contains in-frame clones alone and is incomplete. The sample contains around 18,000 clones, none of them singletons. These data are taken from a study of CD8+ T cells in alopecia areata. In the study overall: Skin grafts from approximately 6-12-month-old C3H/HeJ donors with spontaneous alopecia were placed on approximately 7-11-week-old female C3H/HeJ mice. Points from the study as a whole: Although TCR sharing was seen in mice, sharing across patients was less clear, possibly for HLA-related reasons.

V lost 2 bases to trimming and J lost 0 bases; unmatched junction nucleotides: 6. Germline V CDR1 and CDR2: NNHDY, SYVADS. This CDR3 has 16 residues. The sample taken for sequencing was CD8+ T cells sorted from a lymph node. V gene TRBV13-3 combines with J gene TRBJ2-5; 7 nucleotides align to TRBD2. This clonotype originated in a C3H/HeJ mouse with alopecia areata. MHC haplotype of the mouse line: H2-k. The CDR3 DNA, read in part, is TGTGCCAGCAGTGACAGCCTGGGGGTTAACCAAGAC. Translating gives CASSDSLGVNQD. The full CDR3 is CASSDSLGVNQDTQYF.